Given below is one T cell receptor beta chain in context. Its antigen is as yet unknown. These data originate in a study of cytomegalovirus exposure and HLA in healthy donors. Study results and caveats: It was reported that the classifier diagnosed cytomegalovirus status with high specificity and sensitivity in both the original and validation cohorts. First-cohort TCR clusters were later found to tend to co-occur in the roughly 110 validation repertoires. Three of the chains that were CMV-associated were confirmed in vitro to be specific for CMV antigens. Altogether, some 170 TCR beta chains were recorded as cytomegalovirus-associated.

The CDR3 length is 15 residues. V was pared by 6 bases and J by 2 bases, with 17 bases between. CDR1 MDHEN and CDR2 SYDVKM come from the germline V gene. TCRdb's table, derived via immunoSEQ multiplex PCR, lists solely in-frame clones and lacks some. Seen here are about 160,000 clones, approximately 87% observed once, and the top ten hold 5% to 7%. The sequenced sample was PBMCs. This chain connects TRBV28 to TRBJ2-7, with D tentatively TRBD2 (6 bases). The receptor was derived from a woman in her thirties in good health and CMV-seronegative. The CDR3 nucleotides are TGTGCCAGCAGCCCAGAGGCTAGCGTAACCTACGAGCAGTACTTC. Its protein product is CASSPEASVTYEQYF. Complete variable domain (other parts from reference TRBV28 and TRBJ2-7): DVKVTQSSRYLVKRTGEKVFLECVQDMDHENMFWYRQDPGLGLRLIYFSYDVKMKEKGDIPEGYSVSREKKERFSLILESASTNQTSMYLCASSPEASVTYEQYFGPGTRLTVT.